A selection of T cell receptor beta chains follows, all from one sample in a study of OX40 agonist ivuxolimab in advanced cancers. Only in-frame clones appear in the TCRdb table, and some are missing; sequencing was by immunoSEQ multiplex PCR. The repertoire consists of around 63,000 clones, with 89% occurring once and the leading ten covering approximately 1.1%. The sample in question was CD4+ or CD8+ T cells sorted from blood, obtained in a trial of the OX40 agonist ivuxolimab. The receptors were gathered from an adult with an advanced solid tumor such as melanoma, head and neck, liver or kidney cancer. Both conserved end residues are part of each CDR3. A D gene is named only where the DNA matches it firmly. For some rows the clone size is stated as once, few or many, or as a class when expanded; others skip it.

TRBJ1-2	TRBV25-1	.	.	CASSDPTAKGYTF	TGTGCCAGCAGTGACCCGACAGCCAAAGGCTACACCTTC
TRBJ1-1	TRBV5-1	.	.	CASSLTATGTEAFF	TGCGCCAGCAGCTTAACAGCGACCGGGACTGAAGCTTTCTTT
TRBJ1-1	TRBV2	TRBD1	.	CASSLWTGRDTEAFF	TGTGCCAGCAGTTTATGGACAGGGAGGGATACTGAAGCTTTCTTT
TRBJ2-7	TRBV18	TRBD2	.	CASSKDSGETREQYF	TGTGCCAGCTCTAAAGATAGCGGGGAAACTCGGGAGCAGTACTTC
TRBJ2-2	TRBV4-1	TRBD1	.	CASSPRQGIGTGELFF	TGCGCCAGCAGCCCTAGACAGGGTATAGGCACCGGGGAGCTGTTTTTT
TRBJ1-1	TRBV19	TRBD1	once	CASSSDRGVLASTEAFF	TGTGCCAGTAGTAGCGACAGGGGGGTTTTGGCAAGCACTGAAGCTTTCTTT
TRBJ1-4	TRBV15	.	.	CATSSFNPEKLFF	TGTGCCACCAGCAGCTTCAACCCGGAAAAACTGTTTTTT
TRBJ2-5	TRBV5-1	.	.	CASSLAGVQETQYF	TGCGCCAGCAGCTTGGCAGGGGTCCAAGAGACCCAGTACTTC
TRBJ2-2	TRBV5-1	.	.	CASYPTGDTGELFF	TGCGCCAGTTACCCAACAGGAGACACCGGGGAGCTGTTTTTT
TRBJ1-1	TRBV19	TRBD1	.	CASIRTGPFEAFF	TGTGCCAGTATACGGACAGGACCGTTTGAAGCTTTCTTT
TRBJ1-1	TRBV4-1	.	.	CASSQVPGGANTEAFF	TGCGCCAGCAGCCAGGTCCCGGGGGGGGCGAACACTGAAGCTTTCTTT
TRBJ2-7	TRBV11-2	TRBD1	once	CASSLVSGTGVYEQYF	TGTGCCAGCAGCTTAGTGTCCGGGACAGGGGTTTACGAGCAGTACTTC
TRBJ2-7	TRBV19	TRBD1	.	CASRGQGNPEQYF	TGTGCCAGTAGGGGACAGGGGAACCCCGAGCAGTACTTC
TRBJ2-5	TRBV5-1	TRBD1	.	CASSPRQGFQETQYF	TGCGCCAGCAGCCCCAGACAGGGCTTCCAAGAGACCCAGTACTTC
TRBJ2-7	TRBV4-2	.	.	CASSQAVGNSYEQYF	TGTGCCAGCAGCCAAGCTGTAGGGAACTCCTACGAGCAGTACTTC
TRBJ2-1	TRBV5-1	.	.	CASSLASPGGPQFF	TGCGCCAGCAGCTTGGCTTCACCGGGGGGCCCGCAGTTCTTC
TRBJ1-1	TRBV10-3	.	.	CAISESKMKAFF	TGTGCCATCAGTGAGTCGAAGATGAAAGCTTTCTTT